This T cell receptor beta chain was sequenced in a study of T-cell reconstitution after alpha-beta-depleted transplantation in children. Findings of the study overall: By about two months after transplant, alpha-beta T cells reportedly arose from several hundred graft clones that had expanded.

This clonotype occurred a few times. The antigen remains undetermined. This CDR3 has 14 amino acids. V lost 5 bases, J lost 3 bases, and 17 bases lay in between. Germline CDR1 and CDR2: DFQATT and SNEGSKA (reference sequence). TCRbeta library construction was performed incorporating unique molecular identifiers. TCRdb re-analysed the PCR reads in MiXCR, keeping a single row per CDR3 protein. The top ten clones hold 0.79% of a sample with approximately 650,000 distinct CDR3 sequences, roughly 13% of them seen once. This TCR was recovered from a girl aged 2-15 years with congenital amegakaryocytic thrombocytopenia, due to receive a stem cell transplant. The V and J genes are TRBV20-1 and TRBJ2-7, with D perhaps being TRBD1 or TRBD2 (5 bases each). The specimen was PBMCs, collected before TCRalphabeta/CD19-depleted stem cell transplant. The DNA for the CDR3 is TGCAGTGCTCCTCTTCTGGGACGGGGCTACGAGCAGTACTTC. Encoded protein: CSAPLLGRGYEQYF.